Sequencing of this T cell receptor beta chain was carried out in a study of spatial heterogeneity in lung cancer. Via MiXCR, TCRdb re-called the 5' RACE reads, giving one row per CDR3 protein. Here the sample spans 6,500 or so distinct CDR3 sequences, roughly 7.2% being singletons. This clonotype appeared many times. Germline V gene sequence: CDR1 KGHSH, CDR2 LQKENI. This CDR3 contains 15 residues. V shed 3 bases and J shed 0 bases, with 8 bases lying between them. Time point of the sample: sample taken at primary tumor resection. Tumor, nontumor lung or frozen PBMC supplied whole RNA that was sequenced unsorted.

The chain is built from TRBV18 and TRBJ2-2, with unresolved D. Here the sequenced sample was PBMCs, taken at surgery. The receptor comes from a male donor with early-stage non-small cell lung cancer. The CDR3 protein is CASSPGEANTGELFF. In DNA form, the CDR3 reads TGTGCCAGCTCACCTGGGGAAGCGAACACCGGGGAGCTGTTTTTT.